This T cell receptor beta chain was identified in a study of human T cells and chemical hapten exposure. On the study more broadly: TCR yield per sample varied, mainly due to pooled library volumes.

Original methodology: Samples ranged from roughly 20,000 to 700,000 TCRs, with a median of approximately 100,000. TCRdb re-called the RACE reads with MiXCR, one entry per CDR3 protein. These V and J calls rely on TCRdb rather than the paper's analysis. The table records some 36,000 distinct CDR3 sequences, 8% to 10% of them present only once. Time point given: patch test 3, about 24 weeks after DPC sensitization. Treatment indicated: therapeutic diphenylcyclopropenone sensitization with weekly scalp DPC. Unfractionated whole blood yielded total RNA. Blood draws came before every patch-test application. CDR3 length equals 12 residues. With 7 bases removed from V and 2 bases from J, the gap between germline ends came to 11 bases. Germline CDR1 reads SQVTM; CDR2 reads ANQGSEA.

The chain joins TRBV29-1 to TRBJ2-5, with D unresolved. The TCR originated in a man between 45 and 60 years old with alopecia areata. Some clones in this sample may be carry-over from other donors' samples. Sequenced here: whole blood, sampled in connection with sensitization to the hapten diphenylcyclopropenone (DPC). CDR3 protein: CSAVPSQETQYF. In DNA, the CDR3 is TGCAGCGCCGTCCCATCACAAGAGACCCAGTACTTC.